This TCR beta chain was found in a study of T cell changes during pregnancy in multiple sclerosis. Sequencing used immunoSEQ multiplex PCR; TCRdb keeps in-frame clones, though not all of them. The profile shows some 48,000 clones, approximately 92% of them singletons. Trimming pared 5 bases from V and 4 bases from J, leaving 11 bases between. The CDR3 sequence is 14 residues long. The germline V gene has CDR1 MNHEY and CDR2 SMNVEV (reference sequence). Sequencing was performed on CD8+ T cells from peripheral blood mononuclear cells, taken in the second trimester of pregnancy. The clonotype was recovered from a female donor with multiple sclerosis, enrolled in a pregnancy study. The chain uses TRBV27 and TRBJ2-2; D is perhaps TRBD1 (6 bases). Here the CDR3 reads CASSLGGGTGELFF. In nucleotides, the CDR3 is TGTGCCAGCAGTCTAGGGGGTGGCACCGGGGAGCTGTTTTTT.